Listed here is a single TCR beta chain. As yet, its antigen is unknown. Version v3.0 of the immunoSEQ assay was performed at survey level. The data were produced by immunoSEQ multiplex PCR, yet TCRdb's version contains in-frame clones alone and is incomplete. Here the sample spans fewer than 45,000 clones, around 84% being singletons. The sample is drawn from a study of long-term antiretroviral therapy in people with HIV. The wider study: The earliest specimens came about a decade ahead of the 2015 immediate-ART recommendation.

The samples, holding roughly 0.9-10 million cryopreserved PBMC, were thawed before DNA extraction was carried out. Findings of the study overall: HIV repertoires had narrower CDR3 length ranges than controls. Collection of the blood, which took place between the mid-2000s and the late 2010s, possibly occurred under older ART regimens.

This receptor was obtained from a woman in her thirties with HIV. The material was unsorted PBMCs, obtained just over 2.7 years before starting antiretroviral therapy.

This CDR3 reads CASSQDSAAEPQHF. The DNA for the CDR3 is TGCGCCAGCAGCCAAGATTCAGCCGCGGAGCCCCAGCATTTT. The chain employs TRBV4-1 and TRBJ1-5; D is undetermined. Germline-derived CDR1 and CDR2 are MGHRA and YSYEKL. CDR3 length: 14 amino acids. Trimming pared 0 bases from V and 8 bases from J, leaving 11 bases between.